This T cell receptor (beta chain) came from a study of T cell changes during pregnancy in multiple sclerosis. V lost 5 bases and J lost 7, with 15 bases in between. The CDR3 has 14 residues. Germline V gene sequence: CDR1 LNHDA, CDR2 SQIVND (reference sequence). Repertoires were generated with immunoSEQ multiplex PCR, while TCRdb's copy carries only in-frame clones and drops some. The data hold over 85,000 clones, with roughly nine tenths observed a single time. Only a few counts were recorded for this clone. This TCR was sampled from a female donor in good health, enrolled as a control in a pregnancy study. The V gene is TRBV19, the J gene TRBJ2-4, with D possibly being TRBD1 (5 bases). The sample in question was peripheral blood, obtained in the second trimester of pregnancy. CDR3 nucleotides: TGTGCCAGTAGTTGGCCCAGGGCCAGGAACATTCAGTACTTC. Translated: CASSWPRARNIQYF.